The text below deals with one TCR beta chain. Germline CDR1 reads SGHTA; CDR2 reads FQGTGA. The V segment lost 5 bases and the J segment 0 bases; nucleotides outside the gene matches: 4. This CDR3 region has 16 residues. This record belongs to a study of cytomegalovirus exposure and HLA in healthy donors. The PCR contained 60 Vbeta and 13 Jbeta primers. Here immunoSEQ multiplex PCR was the method, and the copy in TCRdb shows in-frame clones only, minus some. The table has approximately 150,000 clones, about 80% seen once. J is TRBJ2-1 and V is TRBV7-3; 10 positions match TRBD1. Sequenced sample: PBMCs. This clonotype originated in a woman aged 55-69 years in good health and CMV-seropositive. The CDR3 bases are TGTGCCAGCAGCCCTCGGGACAGGGGCTCCTACAATGAGCAGTTCTTC. It specifies CASSPRDRGSYNEQFF. The variable domain in full, with the rest retrieved from reference TRBV7-3 and TRBJ2-1, is GAGVSQTPSNKVTEKGKYVELRCDPISGHTALYWYRQSLGQGPEFLIYFQGTGAADDSGLPNDRFFAVRPEGSVSTLKIQRTERGDSAVYLCASSPRDRGSYNEQFFGPGTRLTVL.